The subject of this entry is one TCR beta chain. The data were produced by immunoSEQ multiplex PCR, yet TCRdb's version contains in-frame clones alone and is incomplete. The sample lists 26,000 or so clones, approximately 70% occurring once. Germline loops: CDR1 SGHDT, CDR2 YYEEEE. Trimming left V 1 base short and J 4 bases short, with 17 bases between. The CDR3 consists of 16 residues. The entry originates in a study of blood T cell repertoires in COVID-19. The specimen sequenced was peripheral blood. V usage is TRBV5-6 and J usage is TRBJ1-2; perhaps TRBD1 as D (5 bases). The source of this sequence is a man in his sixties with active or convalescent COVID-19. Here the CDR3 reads CASSLSEAARAYGYTF. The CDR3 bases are TGTGCCAGCAGCTTGTCCGAGGCGGCCAGGGCCTATGGCTACACCTTC.